The 25 T cell receptor beta chains given below trace back to one sample, sequenced in a study of blood T cells in healthy people across ages. Primed by a sample-barcoded 5' primer and a J-beta primer mix, a second PCR proceeded for about 6 to 11 cycles. TCRdb called the 5' RACE reads again in MiXCR, with one record for every CDR3 protein. Here the sample spans more than 650,000 distinct CDR3 sequences, about 26% being singletons. These data were likewise used in another study, on T cells of mothers and their children.

Sequenced sample: blood. The receptors here all came from a boy younger than 18 in good health.

The chain is built from TRBV7-9 and TRBJ1-1; D is unresolved. This CDR3 has 13 amino acids. The germline V gene has CDR1 SEHNR and CDR2 FQNEAQ (reference sequence). V lost 5 bases and J lost 8, with 15 bases in between. CDR3 in DNA: TGTGCCAGCAGCCCCTTCGGTGGGGTGGAAGCTTTCTTT. It translates to CASSPFGGVEAFF.

A remark on this clonotype: One junction end does not reproduce the germline sequence, and a read error may be involved. The chain links TRBV6-5 to TRBJ1-2, with a weak D call TRBD1 (6 bases). CDR1 is MNHEY and CDR2 is SVGAGI in the germline V gene. The CDR3 extends over 13 amino acids. Here the CDR3 reads CTSREDRRYGYTF. In DNA form, the CDR3 reads TGTACCAGCAGGGAAGACAGGAGATATGGCTACACCTTC.

This rearrangement joins TRBV6-1 to TRBJ2-3, with 7 bases that match TRBD1. CDR3 length: 16 amino acids. Germline V gene sequence: CDR1 MNHNS, CDR2 SASEGT. J lost 1 base, V lost 2 bases, and 6 bases had no gene match. For the CDR3, the DNA is TGTGCCAGCAGTGAATGGACAGGCAAGGGCACAGATACGCAGTATTTT. This encodes CASSEWTGKGTDTQYF.

J is TRBJ1-1 and V is TRBV5-1; D unresolved. V was clipped by 2 bases and J by 1 base, with 6 bases between them. The CDR3 has 13 amino acids. Germline V lookup: CDR1 SGHRS, CDR2 YFSETQ. In DNA form, the CDR3 reads TGCGCCAGCAGCTTCGACAAGAACACTGAAGCTTTCTTT. This translates into CASSFDKNTEAFF.

The genes are TRBV30 and TRBJ2-7; 8 positions match TRBD1. With V trimmed by 2 bases and J by 2 bases, 2 bases remained unmatched. The germline V gene has CDR1 GTSNPN and CDR2 SVGIG (reference sequence). The CDR3 has 13 residues. In DNA form, the CDR3 reads TGTGCCTGGAGTTTGGGACAGGCCTACGAGCAGTACTTC. This encodes CAWSLGQAYEQYF.

This chain uses TRBV2 with TRBJ2-7, with D uncertain. Germline values: CDR1 SNHLY, CDR2 FYNNEI. The CDR3 length is 11 residues. Trimming took 4 bases from V and 5 from J, leaving 6 bases between them. The CDR3 nucleotides read TGTGCCAGCAGTGTGGCGGACGAGCAGTACTTC. Translated, it gives CASSVADEQYF.

The chain combines TRBV11-2 with TRBJ2-5; D not certain. The CDR3 consists of 12 residues. Germline CDR1 is SGHAT and CDR2 is FQNNGV. Between the trimmed V and J ends, which lost 5 bases and 5 bases, there was a span of 9 bases. CDR3 DNA: TGTGCCAGCAGCGCTGGGAAGGAGACCCAGTACTTC. Its translation is CASSAGKETQYF.

The chain combines TRBV12-5 with TRBJ2-5, with TRBD1 as a possible D gene (6 bases). The CDR3 is 12 residues long. Trimming left V 6 bases short and J 9 bases short, with 14 bases between. Germline CDR1 is LGHNT and CDR2 is FRNRAP. CDR3 nucleotide sequence: TGTGCTAGTGGGGTGGGGGCTGGGGCCCAGTACTTC. This translates into CASGVGAGAQYF.

This clonotype was detected ten times or more. V gene TRBV7-2 combines with J gene TRBJ2-7; no clear D gene. The V end was cut by 1 base, the J end by 0 bases, with 4 bases between. Germline assignment: CDR1 SGHTA and CDR2 FQGNSA. This CDR3 spans 13 amino acids. The CDR3 bases are TGTGCCAGCAGCTTAGACAGCTCCTACGAGCAGTACTTC. This sequence encodes CASSLDSSYEQYF.

The chain couples TRBV10-3 to TRBJ1-2, with TRBD1 as a possible D gene (6 bases). Germline V CDR1 and CDR2: ENHRY, SYGVKD. The CDR3 length is 15 residues. V was clipped by 0 bases and J by 6 bases, with 14 bases between them. The CDR3 nucleotides are TGTGCCATCAGTGAGTCGACGGGGGGCTGGAATGGCTACACCTTC. Translating gives CAISESTGGWNGYTF.

The chain carries TRBV25-1 and TRBJ2-3; D ambiguous. Trimming left V 4 bases short and J 1 base short, with 15 bases between. Germline CDR1 reads MGHDK; CDR2 reads SYGVNS. The CDR3 is 16 residues long. CDR3 in amino acids: CASSGESVGGTDTQYF. Written as DNA, the CDR3 is TGTGCCAGCAGTGGGGAATCAGTTGGGGGCACAGATACGCAGTATTTT.

The genes are TRBV14 and TRBJ2-7; 7 nucleotides agree with TRBD1. The trim removed 6 bases at V and 2 bases at J, leaving 13 bases unmatched. Germline CDR1 and CDR2: SGHDN and FVKESK. This CDR3 spans 16 amino acids. For the CDR3, the DNA is TGTGCCAGCAGTCCCTTCACCGGGACAGAAGCCTACGAGCAGTACTTC. It specifies CASSPFTGTEAYEQYF.

J is TRBJ2-1 and V is TRBV7-8; 13 nucleotides match TRBD2. Germline CDR1 reads SGHVS; CDR2 reads FQNEAQ. With 2 bases clipped from V and 3 bases from J, the junction kept 1 base outside the gene matches. This CDR3 region has 16 residues. CDR3 amino acids: CASSLRTSGSYNEQFF. The CDR3, as DNA: TGTGCCAGCAGCTTACGGACTAGCGGGAGCTACAATGAGCAGTTCTTC. Full variable domain (outside the CDR3, taken from reference TRBV7-8 and TRBJ2-1): GAGVSQSPRYKVAKRGQDVALRCDPISGHVSLFWYQQALGQGPEFLTYFQNEAQLDKSGLPSDRFFAERPEGSVSTLKIQRTQQEDSAVYLCASSLRTSGSYNEQFFGPGTRLTVL.

This chain uses TRBV14 with TRBJ2-1; no firm D call. Matching the DNA end better, TRBJ2-7 makes the J call doubtful. Germline CDR1 is SGHDN and CDR2 is FVKESK. The CDR3 covers 14 residues. CDR3 protein: CASSHYTAIYEQYF. The CDR3, as DNA: TGTGCCAGCAGCCACTATACGGCCATCTACGAGCAGTACTTC.

The chain combines TRBV18 with TRBJ2-7, with D perhaps matching TRBD1 or TRBD2 (6 bases each). V gave up 6 bases and J gave up 5 bases, with 17 bases separating them. The germline gives CDR1 KGHSH, CDR2 LQKENI. The CDR3 has 14 amino acids. CDR3 sequence (DNA): TGTGCCAGCTCGTCTTCATCGGGGGCCCACGAGCAGTACTTC. Translation: CASSSSSGAHEQYF.

The chain joins TRBV4-1 to TRBJ1-1, with a tentative D call TRBD1 (5 bases). The germline V gene encodes CDR1 MGHRA and CDR2 YSYEKL. V was trimmed by 0 bases and J by 4 bases, leaving 12 bases between them. This CDR3 comprises 15 residues. The CDR3 reads CASSQEGREGTEAFF. The CDR3 DNA follows: TGCGCCAGCAGCCAAGAAGGCAGGGAGGGCACTGAAGCTTTCTTT.

This clonotype was seen a handful of times. The genes are TRBV5-5 and TRBJ2-3, with D tentatively TRBD2 (5 bases). The CDR3 contains 17 residues. V lost 1 base to trimming and J lost 6 bases, with 21 bases between them. CDR1 is SGHKS, CDR2 YYEKEE, per germline (reference sequence). The chain's CDR3 is CASSLFQAGPQRDTQYF. The CDR3 DNA reads as TGTGCCAGCAGCTTGTTTCAAGCAGGACCCCAGCGGGATACGCAGTATTTT. The variable domain in full, completed from reference TRBV5-5 and TRBJ2-3, reads DAGVTQSPTHLIKTRGQQVTLRCSPISGHKSVSWYQQVLGQGPQFIFQYYEKEERGRGNFPDRFSARQFPNYSSELNVNALLLGDSALYLCASSLFQAGPQRDTQYFGPGTRLTVL.

This clonotype was seen a handful of times. CDR3 DNA: TGCGCCAGCAGCGAGGGCTCCTCCGGGGGGCCCTACGAGCAGTACTTC. Encoded protein: CASSEGSSGGPYEQYF. The gene calls are TRBV5-1 and TRBJ2-7; D possibly corresponds to TRBD2 (7 bases). V lost 4 bases and J 2 bases, leaving 19 bases between the germline ends. There are 16 residues in the CDR3. The germline V gene has CDR1 SGHRS and CDR2 YFSETQ.

This chain joins TRBV25-1 and TRBJ2-7; either TRBD1 or TRBD2 may fit D (6 bases each). Germline loops: CDR1 MGHDK, CDR2 SYGVNS. V lost 6 bases and J 3 bases, leaving 15 bases between the germline ends. The CDR3 runs to 14 residues. The CDR3 loop reads CASREGGLGYEQYF. Written as DNA, the CDR3 is TGTGCCAGCAGGGAGGGGGGTTTAGGCTACGAGCAGTACTTC.

CDR3: CASSPPLGGNTEAFF. In nucleotides, the CDR3 is TGTGCCAGCTCACCACCGTTGGGGGGGAACACTGAAGCTTTCTTT. The chain links TRBV18 to TRBJ1-1; maybe TRBD1 (5 bases). From germline, CDR1 is KGHSH and CDR2 LQKENI. Trimming removed 0 bases from V and 1 base from J, with 9 bases in between. The CDR3 is made up of 15 amino acids.

The table lists this clonotype with a few counts. CDR3 protein: CSASGTPTNEQFF. As DNA, the CDR3 is TGCAGTGCTAGCGGGACTCCAACTAATGAGCAGTTCTTC. The J gene is TRBJ2-1, the V gene TRBV20-1, with TRBD2 as a possible D gene (6 bases). V was cut by 3 bases and J by 7 bases, with 13 bases left in between. CDR1 DFQATT and CDR2 SNEGSKA come from the germline V gene (reference sequence). The CDR3 length is 13 residues.

This clonotype turned up a few times. V is TRBV30 and J is TRBJ1-1; D may be TRBD1 (5 bases). Germline V gene sequence: CDR1 GTSNPN, CDR2 SVGIG (reference sequence). Trimming left V 2 bases short and J 4 bases short, with 11 bases between. The CDR3 is 13 residues long. The CDR3 DNA follows: TGTGCCTGGAGTCTTCGGGGGAGCACTGAAGCTTTCTTT. Translating gives CAWSLRGSTEAFF.

This clonotype showed up just a few times. The chain is built from TRBV7-9 and TRBJ1-1; D is uncertain. CDR3 length: 13 amino acids. Trimming shortened V by 5 bases and J by 3 bases, and 10 bases separated the two germline ends. The germline V gene encodes CDR1 SEHNR and CDR2 FQNEAQ (reference sequence). CDR3 residues: CASSPTSYTEAFF. The CDR3 region has the DNA TGTGCCAGCAGCCCTACCTCCTACACTGAAGCTTTCTTT.

This clonotype appeared a few times. V usage is TRBV7-6 and J usage is TRBJ2-5, with D unclear. Trimming removed 1 base at V and 2 bases at J, with 8 bases between. The V gene's germline CDR1 is SGHVS and CDR2 FNYEAQ. The CDR3 spans 14 residues. The CDR3 coding sequence is TGTGCCAGCAGCTTAGGGGAAACTCAAGAGACCCAGTACTTC. As protein: CASSLGETQETQYF.

CDR3 nucleotides: TGTGCCAGCAGCCAACACGGGACCTGGGGGGGCTCTGATGAGCAGTTCTTC. Translation: CASSQHGTWGGSDEQFF. The genes are TRBV3-1 and TRBJ2-1, with D tentatively TRBD2 (7 bases). V was trimmed by 2 bases and J by 8 bases, leaving 22 bases between them. CDR1 is LGHDT, CDR2 YNNKEL, per germline (reference sequence). The CDR3 loop spans 17 amino acids.